Listed here are 29 T cell receptor beta chains from one sample, sequenced in a study of T-cell memory formation after mild COVID-19. TCRdb re-derived calls from the 5' RACE reads in MiXCR, one entry per CDR3 protein. This sample has approximately 260,000 distinct CDR3 sequences, with under 20% found just once. Sample: PBMCs or a T cell subset sorted from them (not recorded which). These receptors all stem from a man aged 18 to 29 who had mild COVID-19 (a few samples of this study predate the infection). Cell type and time point are not known.

In this sample, this clonotype turned up a few times. This chain links TRBV29-1 with TRBJ1-2, with 7 bases lining up with TRBD1. V lost 6 bases and J lost 2; bases outside the gene matches: 21. This CDR3 spans 18 amino acids. Looked up from germline, CDR1 is SQVTM and CDR2 is ANQGSEA. In nucleotides, the CDR3 is TGCAGCGTCGAAATGGTACCTGACAGGGAGGTGGGAAACTATGGCTACACCTTC. As protein: CSVEMVPDREVGNYGYTF.

The chain links TRBV5-1 to TRBJ2-2, with D perhaps TRBD2 (5 bases). The CDR3 loop spans 14 amino acids. V lost 2 bases to trimming and J lost 1 base, with 6 bases between them. CDR1 and CDR2 from the germline V gene are SGHRS and YFSETQ. The CDR3, as DNA: TGCGCCAGCAGCTTACGGGAGAACACCGGGGAGCTGTTTTTT. Its translation is CASSLRENTGELFF.

V gene TRBV4-2 combines with J gene TRBJ1-5; D gene uncertain. CDR1 LGHNA and CDR2 YNFKEQ come from the germline V gene. The CDR3 is made up of 13 amino acids. Trimming cost V 0 bases and J 7 bases, with 7 bases left between them. Here the CDR3 DNA reads TGTGCCAGCAGCCAAGAGGTACCCCAGCCCCAGCATTTT. It codes for CASSQEVPQPQHF.

J is TRBJ2-5 and V is TRBV10-3; possible D gene TRBD1, 6 bases. The germline V gene encodes CDR1 ENHRY and CDR2 SYGVKD. V was cut by 10 bases and J by 1 base, with 13 bases left in between. This CDR3 spans 13 amino acids. CDR3 sequence: CATRRGFQETQYF. The CDR3, as DNA: TGTGCCACCCGTAGGGGGTTCCAAGAGACCCAGTACTTC.

This clonotype was detected many times. Here the CDR3 DNA reads TGCGCCAGCAGATTAGCGGGGGGTCCTTACAATGAGCAGTTCTTC. Translated: CASRLAGGPYNEQFF. J is TRBJ2-1 and V is TRBV4-3, with 10 positions matching TRBD2. The germline V gene has CDR1 LGHNA and CDR2 YSLEER. The CDR3 is 15 residues long. The V segment lost 6 bases and the J segment 4 bases; nucleotides outside the gene matches: 6.

The rearrangement joins TRBV25-1 to TRBJ2-3; TRBD2 is a possible D gene (5 bases). In germline, CDR1 is MGHDK, CDR2 SYGVNS. The V end lost 5 bases, the J end lost 2 bases, and 11 bases lay between the germline ends. This CDR3 has 14 amino acids. This CDR3 reads CASSKEEFTDTQYF. In DNA form, the CDR3 reads TGTGCCAGCAGTAAGGAGGAATTCACAGATACGCAGTATTTT.

This chain links TRBV20-1 with TRBJ2-4, with 12 bases that match TRBD2. The CDR3 is made up of 15 amino acids. Germline CDR1 reads DFQATT; CDR2 reads SNEGSKA (reference sequence). Trimming took 3 bases from V and 4 from J; bases not matched to a gene: 4. In DNA form, the CDR3 reads TGCAGTGCTAGGTCCGGGACTAGCGGGAAAAACATTCAGTACTTC. Translated, it gives CSARSGTSGKNIQYF.

There are a few counts of this clonotype. This chain joins TRBV7-3 and TRBJ2-1; 10 bases are a match to TRBD2. V was pared by 6 bases and J by 0 bases, with 8 bases of the junction left unmatched. Germline-derived CDR1 and CDR2 are SGHTA and FQGTGA. This CDR3 contains 17 residues. The CDR3 bases are TGTGCCAGCAGTTCGGACCGGACTAGCGGCTCCTACAATGAGCAGTTCTTC. This translates into CASSSDRTSGSYNEQFF.

The V and J genes are TRBV7-2 and TRBJ2-1; perhaps TRBD1 as D (5 bases). Germline V gives CDR1 SGHTA, CDR2 FQGNSA. Between the trimmed V and J ends, which lost 2 bases and 8 bases, there was a span of 16 bases. CDR3 size: 15 residues. The CDR3 sequence is CASSLLIRGWDEQFF. The CDR3 region has the DNA TGTGCCAGCAGCTTATTGATTAGGGGATGGGATGAGCAGTTCTTC.

This clonotype was detected a few times. The rearrangement uses TRBV7-2 and TRBJ1-1, with D hard to call. Trimming shortened V by 1 base and J by 5 bases, and 14 bases separated the two germline ends. Looked up from germline, CDR1 is SGHTA and CDR2 is FQGNSA. The CDR3 is 15 residues long. CDR3 DNA sequence: TGTGCCAGCAGCTTAGTCCACCCTTCGGCGACTGAAGCTTTCTTT. This gives the protein CASSLVHPSATEAFF. Variable domain in full (rest from reference TRBV7-2 and TRBJ1-1): GAGVSQSPSNKVTEKGKDVELRCDPISGHTALYWYRQSLGQGLEFLIYFQGNSAPDKSGLPSDRFSAERTGGSVSTLTIQRTQQEDSAVYLCASSLVHPSATEAFFGQGTRLTVV.

In this sample, this clonotype turned up a few times. The chain combines TRBV4-3 with TRBJ1-6, with D possibly TRBD1 on 5 matching bases. CDR1 and CDR2 (germline): LGHNA, YSLEER. The CDR3 spans 17 residues. Trimming pared 2 bases from V and 0 bases from J, leaving 11 bases between. CDR3 nucleotides: TGCGCCAGCAGCCAAACCCGACAGAGCTCCTATAATTCACCCCTCCACTTT. Protein sequence: CASSQTRQSSYNSPLHF.

J is TRBJ2-7 and V is TRBV7-2; TRBD1 matches at 8 bases. Germline V gene sequence: CDR1 SGHTA, CDR2 FQGNSA. Unmatched junction bases numbered 7, after V lost 0 bases and J lost 6 bases. This CDR3 has 15 amino acids. Here the CDR3 DNA reads TGTGCCAGCAGCTTAGCGCAGCGGACAGGGTTCGAGCAGTACTTC. Translation: CASSLAQRTGFEQYF. Combining the CDR3 with reference TRBV7-2 and TRBJ2-7 gives the whole variable domain GAGVSQSPSNKVTEKGKDVELRCDPISGHTALYWYRQSLGQGLEFLIYFQGNSAPDKSGLPSDRFSAERTGGSVSTLTIQRTQQEDSAVYLCASSLAQRTGFEQYFGPGTRLTVT.

This clonotype has at least ten counts. The junction shows a germline mismatch at one end, possibly a read error. The rearrangement links TRBV12-3 or TRBV12-4 to TRBJ2-2, with 7 bases lining up with TRBD1. The CDR3 sequence is 13 residues long. This chain's CDR3 is CASSLGGAGELFF. In DNA, the CDR3 is TGTGCCAGCAGCTTAGGGGGCGCCGGGGAGCTGTTTTTT.

This clonotype was counted only a few times. This chain connects TRBV29-1 to TRBJ2-5, with 11 bases matching TRBD2. Germline V gene data show CDR1 as SQVTM and CDR2 as ANQGSEA. The CDR3 extends over 16 amino acids. J gave up 4 bases and V 6 bases, and 13 bases lay outside the gene matches. The CDR3 sequence is CSVGSFSGGAGETQYF. The CDR3 nucleotides read TGCAGCGTGGGAAGCTTTAGCGGGGGGGCCGGAGAGACCCAGTACTTC.

In this sample, this clonotype turned up many times. The chain employs TRBV14 and TRBJ2-1, with D perhaps TRBD1 (6 bases). This CDR3 comprises 15 residues. The germline gives CDR1 SGHDN, CDR2 FVKESK. The V and J ends lost 4 bases and 8 bases respectively, with 18 bases between them. The CDR3 sequence: CASSPLGWGLDEQFF. The CDR3 DNA is TGTGCCAGCAGCCCCCTTGGGTGGGGGCTGGATGAGCAGTTCTTC.

Comment on this clonotype: Germline is not matched at one junction end, which may reflect a read error. V gene TRBV28 combines with J gene TRBJ2-6; D could derive from TRBD1 or TRBD2 (5 bases each). CDR3 length: 16 amino acids. Per the germline V gene, CDR1 is MDHEN and CDR2 is SYDVKM. The CDR3 is CASSLGGPGRSSGRAF. The CDR3, as DNA: TGTGCCAGCAGTTTAGGGGGTCCAGGACGGTCCTCTGGTAGGGCTTTC.

The rearrangement joins TRBV4-1 to TRBJ1-5; D is possibly TRBD1 (5 bases). Trimming shortened V by 4 bases and J by 4 bases, and 20 bases separated the two germline ends. Germline V gives CDR1 MGHRA, CDR2 YSYEKL. The CDR3 runs to 17 residues. The CDR3 DNA sequence: TGCGCCAGCAGCCTCCTGGTGGTCGCAGGGAGGAATCAGCCCCAGCATTTT. The encoded protein is CASSLLVVAGRNQPQHF.

This clonotype was detected a few times. CDR3 in DNA: TGCGCCAGTAAAAGGGAGGGGAGCCATGAGCAGTTCTTC. As protein: CASKREGSHEQFF. The chain recombines TRBV4-3 with TRBJ2-1; TRBD2 agrees at 7 bases. The germline gives CDR1 LGHNA, CDR2 YSLEER. This CDR3 comprises 13 residues. The V segment lost 9 bases and the J segment 8 bases; nucleotides outside the gene matches: 10.

The chain combines TRBV7-2 with TRBJ1-6; no clear D. The CDR3 has 13 amino acids. Germline assignment: CDR1 SGHTA and CDR2 FQGNSA. V lost 6 bases and J lost 7, with 10 bases in between. The CDR3 protein is CASRLQLNSPLHF. The CDR3 nucleotides are TGTGCCAGCAGATTACAGCTGAATTCACCCCTCCACTTT.

This chain joins TRBV6-5 and TRBJ2-2; D not certain. Germline CDR1 reads MNHEY; CDR2 reads SVGAGI. The CDR3 spans 14 residues. Deletions cut 7 bases from V and 0 bases from J, with 9 bases between. In DNA, the CDR3 is TGTGCCAGCACCCCCGGGTCGAACACCGGGGAGCTGTTTTTT. This codes for CASTPGSNTGELFF.

In its sample, this clonotype was seen many times. The chain employs TRBV5-1 and TRBJ2-1; weak D call: TRBD2 (6 bases). This CDR3 is 15 amino acids long. V lost 5 bases to trimming and J lost 8 bases, with 20 bases between them. The germline gives CDR1 SGHRS, CDR2 YFSETQ. Here the CDR3 DNA reads TGCGCCAGCAGTCGAACCCACCTGGGAGGCGATGAGCAGTTCTTC. The encoded protein is CASSRTHLGGDEQFF.

This clonotype was picked up many times. The rearrangement links TRBV3-1 to TRBJ2-2; D ambiguous. The CDR3 runs 14 residues. Trimming pared 1 base from V and 7 bases from J, leaving 10 bases between. Germline CDR1 reads LGHDT; CDR2 reads YNNKEL (reference sequence). CDR3 sequence reads: CASSQGHGYGELFF. The CDR3 DNA sequence: TGTGCCAGCAGCCAAGGTCACGGTTACGGGGAGCTGTTTTTT.

This chain connects TRBV20-1 to TRBJ2-3; 8 bases match TRBD2. V dropped 6 bases and J dropped 6; count of bases not matched to a gene: 14. CDR3 length equals 15 residues. Germline CDR1 is DFQATT and CDR2 is SNEGSKA (reference sequence). CDR3 DNA: TGCAGTGCCACTGTCGCCGGGGGGGCCGCGGATACGCAGTATTTT. Translated, it gives CSATVAGGAADTQYF.

This clonotype appeared many times. The chain has TRBV30 and TRBJ1-2, with D perhaps matching TRBD1 (6 bases). The CDR3 contains 15 residues. V gave up 0 bases and J gave up 7 bases, with 18 bases separating them. CDR1 GTSNPN and CDR2 SVGIG come from the germline V gene (reference sequence). CDR3 loop: CAWSVHSRGYGGYTF. CDR3 sequence (DNA): TGTGCCTGGAGTGTACACAGTAGGGGGTACGGTGGCTACACCTTC.

This sequence joins TRBV29-1 and TRBJ2-7; D is perhaps TRBD1 (5 bases). The CDR3 runs 14 residues. Germline V lookup: CDR1 SQVTM, CDR2 ANQGSEA. Between the trimmed V and J ends, which lost 1 base and 1 base, there was a span of 11 bases. Here the CDR3 reads CSVEGQLGSYEQYF. CDR3 DNA sequence: TGCAGCGTTGAAGGACAGTTGGGTTCCTACGAGCAGTACTTC.

This clonotype has a count of ten or more. The chain has TRBV10-3 and TRBJ2-6; D is unresolved. The CDR3 extends over 16 amino acids. V lost 4 bases and J lost 0, with 10 bases in between. Germline CDR1 and CDR2: ENHRY and SYGVKD. CDR3 nucleotides: TGTGCCATCAGTGGGACCCGAGACTCTGGGGCCAACGTCCTGACTTTC. Its protein product is CAISGTRDSGANVLTF.

This clonotype was picked up a small number of times. The chain joins TRBV19 to TRBJ2-5; possibly TRBD2 for D (6 bases). Germline-derived CDR1 and CDR2 are LNHDA and SQIVND (reference sequence). With 5 bases removed from V and 0 bases from J, the gap between germline ends came to 16 bases. CDR3 size: 16 residues. The DNA for the CDR3 is TGTGCCAGTAGTTCATGGCGGGGAGTGGACCAAGAGACCCAGTACTTC. Translation: CASSSWRGVDQETQYF.

This clonotype was counted a single time. The chain combines TRBV9 with TRBJ2-2; 7 bases align to TRBD2. V shed 2 bases, J shed 4 bases, and the junction held 8 bases outside the gene matches. This CDR3 comprises 16 residues. Germline CDR1 reads SGDLS; CDR2 reads YYNGEE. The CDR3 coding sequence is TGTGCCAGCAGCGTTCGAAGCGGGGACGCCACCGGGGAGCTGTTTTTT. Protein sequence: CASSVRSGDATGELFF.

This clonotype was seen a few times. The chain uses TRBV5-1 and TRBJ2-1, with D possibly being TRBD1 (5 bases). With 4 bases removed from V and 4 bases from J, the gap between germline ends came to 18 bases. The germline V gene encodes CDR1 SGHRS and CDR2 YFSETQ. This CDR3 is built from 16 residues. This CDR3 reads CASSTSSQGRYNEQFF. The CDR3 coding sequence is TGCGCCAGCAGCACGTCCTCCCAGGGCAGGTACAATGAGCAGTTCTTC.